The 31 T cell receptor beta chains reported below all come from one sample, sequenced in a study of blood T cell repertoires in COVID-19. The method was immunoSEQ multiplex PCR; TCRdb's version includes in-frame clones alone and lacks a portion of them. The sample records a few hundred thousand clones, more than 75% being singletons. Sequenced: PBMCs or T cells enriched from blood (not recorded which). These receptors were taken from a woman in her forties who had recovered from COVID-19.

J is TRBJ2-7 and V is TRBV6-5; tentatively, D is TRBD1 (6 bases). The CDR3 has 15 amino acids. CDR1 and CDR2 (germline): MNHEY, SVGAGI. V dropped 4 bases and J dropped 2 bases, with 15 bases sitting between them. CDR3 bases: TGTGCCAGCAGTTCCGGGACCCCAGGGGCCTACGAGCAGTACTTC. Residues: CASSSGTPGAYEQYF.

The V gene is TRBV5-1, the J gene TRBJ2-7, with no clear D. CDR1 is SGHRS, CDR2 YFSETQ, per germline. The germline V and J ends were trimmed by 4 bases and 7 bases, with 15 bases remaining between them. CDR3 length: 13 residues. CDR3 amino acids: CASSDQRVVEQYF. The CDR3 DNA reads as TGCGCCAGCAGCGATCAGCGCGTTGTAGAGCAGTACTTC.

The CDR3 protein is CASSFGRGSLYSGANVLTF. For the CDR3, the DNA is TGTGCCAGCAGTTTTGGCAGGGGCAGTTTATACTCTGGGGCCAACGTCCTGACTTTC. V usage is TRBV27 and J usage is TRBJ2-6, with a weak D call TRBD1 (6 bases). The CDR3 is made up of 19 amino acids. Germline CDR1 and CDR2: MNHEY and SMNVEV (reference sequence). Trimming removed 3 bases from V and 0 bases from J, with 18 bases in between. Variable domain in full (rest from reference TRBV27 and TRBJ2-6): EAQVTQNPRYLITVTGKKLTVTCSQNMNHEYMSWYRQDPGLGLRQIYYSMNVEVTDKGDVPEGYKVSRKEKRNFPLILESPSPNQTSLYFCASSFGRGSLYSGANVLTFGAGSRLTVL.

The V gene is TRBV12-3 or TRBV12-4, the J gene TRBJ1-2; D perhaps matches TRBD1 (5 bases). The CDR3 extends over 13 amino acids. The V end was cut by 5 bases, the J end by 0 bases, with 7 bases between. In DNA form, the CDR3 reads TGTGCCAGCAGTCAGACAGCTAACTATGGCTACACCTTC. Translation gives CASSQTANYGYTF.

The V and J genes are TRBV7-2 and TRBJ2-2, with TRBD2 identical over 8 bases. CDR1 and CDR2 (germline): SGHTA, FQGNSA. Trimming removed 2 bases from V and 6 bases from J; junction bases left unmatched: 14. This CDR3 spans 18 amino acids. The DNA for the CDR3 is TGTGCCAGCAGCTTACCGCCCGGGGGGGGGAGTCTTCCCGGGGAGCTGTTTTTT. Translated, it gives CASSLPPGGGSLPGELFF.

The chain combines TRBV24-1 with TRBJ2-1; unclear D gene. This CDR3 is built from 14 residues. Trimming pared 5 bases from V and 0 bases from J, leaving 7 bases between. Germline-derived CDR1 and CDR2 are KGHDR and SFDVKD. This CDR3 reads CATSVGNSYNEQFF. CDR3 nucleotide sequence: TGTGCCACCAGTGTTGGCAACTCCTACAATGAGCAGTTCTTC.

The chain employs TRBV10-3 and TRBJ2-5, with TRBD1 matching over 8 bases. The germline V gene has CDR1 ENHRY and CDR2 SYGVKD. This CDR3 has 15 residues. J gave up 2 bases and V 3 bases, and 5 bases lay outside the gene matches. In DNA, the CDR3 is TGTGCCATCAGTGACTATGGACAGGGACAAGAGACCCAGTACTTC. Residues: CAISDYGQGQETQYF.

The rearrangement joins TRBV5-5 to TRBJ2-1; D is possibly TRBD2 (7 bases). V shed 4 bases and J shed 9 bases, with 23 bases lying between them. This CDR3 has 16 residues. The germline gives CDR1 SGHKS, CDR2 YYEKEE (reference sequence). The CDR3 sequence is CASSLRAGRGFGEQFF. The CDR3 DNA sequence: TGTGCCAGCAGCCTAAGAGCAGGGAGGGGGTTTGGTGAGCAGTTCTTC.

This clone was detected only once. The chain combines TRBV29-1 with TRBJ2-5; possible D gene TRBD2, 5 bases. The CDR3 runs to 12 residues. The germline V gene encodes CDR1 SQVTM and CDR2 ANQGSEA. Trimming left V 6 bases short and J 2 bases short, with 10 bases between. CDR3 protein: CSVVPGQETQYF. The DNA of the CDR3 is TGCAGCGTCGTACCGGGACAAGAGACCCAGTACTTC.

The chain recombines TRBV4-3 with TRBJ1-5; D is unresolved. The CDR3 sequence is 14 residues long. Germline lookup yields CDR1 LGHNA and CDR2 YSLEER. The V end was cut by 0 bases, the J end by 2 bases, with 5 bases between. For the CDR3, the DNA is TGCGCCAGCAGCCAAGATCCTGGCAATCAGCCCCAGCATTTT. Its protein is CASSQDPGNQPQHF.

The rearrangement uses TRBV6-5 and TRBJ2-7; TRBD2 matches at 9 bases. Germline CDR1 MNHEY, CDR2 SVGAGI. CDR3 length equals 15 residues. V was clipped by 5 bases and J by 5 bases; unmatched bases: 10. The CDR3, as DNA: TGTGCCAGCAGTATGACTAGCGGAGCAGGCCACGAGCAGTACTTC. Protein sequence: CASSMTSGAGHEQYF.

The chain employs TRBV7-9 and TRBJ1-5; the D gene is possibly TRBD1 (6 bases). Trimming stripped 5 bases from V and 4 bases from J, with 12 bases between. The CDR3 loop spans 14 amino acids. Germline V gives CDR1 SEHNR, CDR2 FQNEAQ (reference sequence). This chain's CDR3 is CASSPEGGNQPQHF. For the CDR3, the DNA is TGTGCCAGCAGCCCCGAAGGGGGTAATCAGCCCCAGCATTTT.

The chain uses TRBV11-2 and TRBJ1-1; no definite D call. Trimming took 3 bases from V and 3 from J, leaving 11 bases between them. Germline values: CDR1 SGHAT, CDR2 FQNNGV. The CDR3 has 14 amino acids. The CDR3 sequence: CASSFYTYDTEAFF. CDR3 nucleotides: TGTGCCAGCAGCTTCTATACCTATGACACTGAAGCTTTCTTT.

The rearrangement links TRBV12-5 to TRBJ2-3; 8 bases agree with TRBD2. The CDR3 is made up of 15 amino acids. V dropped 1 base and J dropped 7; count of bases not matched to a gene: 7. Looked up from germline, CDR1 is LGHNT and CDR2 is FRNRAP. CDR3 in amino acids: CASGLASGGPHTQYF. The CDR3 DNA follows: TGTGCTAGTGGTTTGGCTTCGGGAGGGCCGCATACGCAGTATTTT.

The chain carries TRBV7-9 and TRBJ2-7; D not certain. The germline CDR1 and CDR2 sequences are SEHNR and FQNEAQ (reference sequence). The V end was cut by 5 bases, the J end by 6 bases, with 11 bases between. The CDR3 length is 12 residues. CDR3 sequence (DNA): TGTGCCAGCAGCCTCAGAGGAGTCGAGCAGTACTTC. Residues: CASSLRGVEQYF.

This chain links TRBV10-2 with TRBJ2-1, with 12 bases lining up with TRBD2. Germline lookup yields CDR1 WSHSY and CDR2 SAAADI. The V segment lost 4 bases and the J segment 4 bases; nucleotides outside the gene matches: 8. This CDR3 spans 17 amino acids. The CDR3 nucleotides are TGCGCCAGCAGTGCGCGGAGACTAGCGGGAGCGTACAATGAGCAGTTCTTC. Amino acid sequence: CASSARRLAGAYNEQFF.

The V gene is TRBV18, the J gene TRBJ2-1; D uncertain. V was pared by 5 bases and J by 0 bases, with 11 bases between. Germline lookup yields CDR1 KGHSH and CDR2 LQKENI. CDR3 length: 15 amino acids. In DNA, the CDR3 is TGTGCCAGCTCAACCTATAGTGACTCCTACAATGAGCAGTTCTTC. This codes for CASSTYSDSYNEQFF.

This clone is a singleton in its sample. The J gene is TRBJ2-7, the V gene TRBV7-6; a weak D match, TRBD2 (6 bases). From germline, CDR1 is SGHVS and CDR2 FNYEAQ. The CDR3 length is 16 residues. V lost 1 base and J lost 1, with 14 bases in between. The CDR3 loop is CASSLVGTPSSYEQYF. In DNA, the CDR3 is TGTGCCAGCAGCTTAGTTGGGACTCCCAGTTCCTACGAGCAGTACTTC.

The rearrangement links TRBV2 to TRBJ2-1; TRBD2 agrees at 8 bases. V trimming: 7 bases; J trimming: 7 bases; junction bases outside the gene matches: 6. This CDR3 comprises 13 residues. Germline V gives CDR1 SNHLY, CDR2 FYNNEI. The CDR3, as DNA: TGTGCCAGCAACCCCCCTAGCGGGAATGAGCAGTTCTTC. Translation gives CASNPPSGNEQFF.

The rearrangement uses TRBV5-8 and TRBJ2-3, with a tentative D call TRBD2 (6 bases). Germline lookup yields CDR1 SGHTS and CDR2 YDEGEE. This CDR3 has 14 amino acids. V was trimmed by 4 bases and J by 2 bases, leaving 11 bases between them. CDR3 sequence reads: CASSGRQNTDTQYF. Here the CDR3 DNA reads TGTGCCAGCAGCGGGAGGCAGAACACAGATACGCAGTATTTT.

The V and J genes are TRBV27 and TRBJ2-1; maybe TRBD1 (6 bases). The CDR3 length is 13 residues. The germline CDR1 and CDR2 sequences are MNHEY and SMNVEV (reference sequence). V lost 10 bases, J lost 11 bases, and 21 bases lay in between. In DNA, the CDR3 is TGTGCCACCCTTTCCCTGACAGGCAAAAAGCAGTTCTTC. Translated, it gives CATLSLTGKKQFF.

The V gene is TRBV4-3, the J gene TRBJ2-5, with TRBD2 as a possible D gene (5 bases). The germline V and J ends were trimmed by 3 bases and 2 bases, with 13 bases remaining between them. The CDR3 runs to 15 residues. The germline V gene encodes CDR1 LGHNA and CDR2 YSLEER. CDR3 sequence reads: CASSHHLAFQETQYF. The CDR3, as DNA: TGCGCCAGCAGCCACCATCTAGCATTTCAAGAGACCCAGTACTTC.

The J gene is TRBJ1-5, the V gene TRBV7-8, with D possibly matching TRBD1 (6 bases). The CDR3 length is 14 residues. Germline CDR1 reads SGHVS; CDR2 reads FQNEAQ. With 5 bases removed from V and 4 bases from J, the gap between germline ends came to 12 bases. CDR3 loop: CASSVYTGNQPQHF. The CDR3 region has the DNA TGTGCCAGCAGCGTGTATACAGGGAATCAGCCCCAGCATTTT. Using reference TRBV7-8 and TRBJ1-5 for the parts outside the CDR3, the full variable domain is GAGVSQSPRYKVAKRGQDVALRCDPISGHVSLFWYQQALGQGPEFLTYFQNEAQLDKSGLPSDRFFAERPEGSVSTLKIQRTQQEDSAVYLCASSVYTGNQPQHFGDGTRLSIL.

The chain carries TRBV4-3 and TRBJ2-3, with D possibly being TRBD2 (5 bases). Per germline, CDR1 LGHNA and CDR2 YSLEER. There are 12 residues in the CDR3. The germline V and J ends were trimmed by 2 bases and 10 bases, with 10 bases remaining between them. This chain's CDR3 is CASSQPNGAQYF. CDR3 DNA sequence: TGCGCCAGCAGCCAACCCAACGGGGCGCAGTATTTT.

The chain links TRBV7-2 to TRBJ2-1, with 8 bases matching TRBD2. The V gene end was trimmed by 5 bases and the J gene end by 0 bases; junction bases not matched to a gene: 9. The CDR3 is 17 residues long. CDR1 and CDR2 (germline): SGHTA, FQGNSA. The CDR3 nucleotides are TGTGCCAGCAGCCCAAGACTAGCGACCAGCTCCTACAATGAGCAGTTCTTC. Translating it yields CASSPRLATSSYNEQFF.

The chain is built from TRBV7-8 and TRBJ2-7; D is undetermined. This CDR3 comprises 13 residues. V lost 3 bases to trimming and J lost 3 bases, with 9 bases between them. Germline V gene data show CDR1 as SGHVS and CDR2 as FQNEAQ. The CDR3 DNA follows: TGTGCCAGCAGCTTTACAGAATACTACGAGCAGTACTTC. Its translation is CASSFTEYYEQYF.

The CDR3 loop is CASSLTQGNTEAFF. The CDR3 coding sequence is TGTGCCAGCAGCCTAACCCAGGGGAACACTGAAGCTTTCTTT. V usage is TRBV11-2 and J usage is TRBJ1-1; a weak D match, TRBD1 (5 bases). The CDR3 loop spans 14 amino acids. Trimming removed 5 bases at V and 1 base at J, with 11 bases between. CDR1 is SGHAT, CDR2 FQNNGV, per germline.

This clone has only a few counts. Other nucleotide sequences from this sample produce the same CDR3. The rearrangement uses TRBV18 and TRBJ1-1, with a tentative D call TRBD1 (5 bases). The ends were cut back, 2 bases at V and 6 bases at J, with 13 bases in the middle. This CDR3 has 14 residues. The germline V gene has CDR1 KGHSH and CDR2 LQKENI. Here the CDR3 DNA reads TGTGCCAGCTCACCAAAAGGGGCGAAGGCTGAAGCTTTCTTT. Translating gives CASSPKGAKAEAFF.

CDR3 bases: TGTGCCAGTGCGAGGGGGTATAGCAATCAGCCCCAGCATTTT. Encoded protein: CASARGYSNQPQHF. The chain is built from TRBV11-2 and TRBJ1-5; maybe TRBD1 (6 bases). The CDR3 length is 14 residues. Looked up from germline, CDR1 is SGHAT and CDR2 is FQNNGV. Trimming cost V 9 bases and J 0 bases, with 12 bases left between them.

This chain links TRBV7-2 with TRBJ2-1, with 7 bases lining up with TRBD1. The CDR3 sequence is 15 residues long. Looked up from germline, CDR1 is SGHTA and CDR2 is FQGNSA. Trimming at V came to 4 bases and at J to 7 bases, leaving 10 bases not matched to a gene. CDR3 nucleotides: TGTGCCAGCAGCTCCTACAGGGGCGGTAGGAATGAGCAGTTCTTC. It encodes CASSSYRGGRNEQFF.

The genes are TRBV7-2 and TRBJ2-7, with D hard to call. This CDR3 comprises 16 residues. V gave up 5 bases and J gave up 6 bases, with 23 bases separating them. Germline CDR1 and CDR2: SGHTA and FQGNSA. The CDR3 region is CASSPGRIGVLGEQYF. The CDR3 DNA is TGTGCCAGCAGCCCAGGCAGGATTGGTGTTTTGGGCGAGCAGTACTTC. Drawing the rest from reference TRBV7-2 and TRBJ2-7, the complete variable domain is GAGVSQSPSNKVTEKGKDVELRCDPISGHTALYWYRQSLGQGLEFLIYFQGNSAPDKSGLPSDRFSAERTGGSVSTLTIQRTQQEDSAVYLCASSPGRIGVLGEQYFGPGTRLTVT.